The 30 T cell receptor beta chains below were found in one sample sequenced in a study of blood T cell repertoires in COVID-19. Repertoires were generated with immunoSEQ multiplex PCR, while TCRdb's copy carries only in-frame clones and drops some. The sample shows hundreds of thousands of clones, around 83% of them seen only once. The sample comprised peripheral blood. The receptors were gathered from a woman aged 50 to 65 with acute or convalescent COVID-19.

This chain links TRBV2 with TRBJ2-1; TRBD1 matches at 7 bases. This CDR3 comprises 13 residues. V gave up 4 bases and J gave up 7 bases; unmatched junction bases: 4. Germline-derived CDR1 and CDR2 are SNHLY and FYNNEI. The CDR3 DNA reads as TGTGCCAGCAGTGGACAGGGTTTGAATGAGCAGTTCTTC. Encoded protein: CASSGQGLNEQFF.

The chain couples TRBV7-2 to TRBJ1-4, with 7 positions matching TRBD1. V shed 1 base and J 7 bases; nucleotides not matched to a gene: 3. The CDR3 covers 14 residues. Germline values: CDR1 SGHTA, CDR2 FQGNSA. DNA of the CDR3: TGTGCCAGCAGCTTAGGGGACAGTCGTGAAAAACTGTTTTTT. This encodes CASSLGDSREKLFF. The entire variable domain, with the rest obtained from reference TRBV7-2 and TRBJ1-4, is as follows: GAGVSQSPSNKVTEKGKDVELRCDPISGHTALYWYRQSLGQGLEFLIYFQGNSAPDKSGLPSDRFSAERTGGSVSTLTIQRTQQEDSAVYLCASSLGDSREKLFFGSGTQLSVL.

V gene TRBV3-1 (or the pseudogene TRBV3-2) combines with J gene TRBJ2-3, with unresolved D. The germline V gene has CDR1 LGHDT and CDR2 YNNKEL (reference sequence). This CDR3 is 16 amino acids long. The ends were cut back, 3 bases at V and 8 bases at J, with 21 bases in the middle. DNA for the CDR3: TGTGCCAGCAGCCACGGCCTAGAACTACCTTCGGCTACGCAGTATTTT. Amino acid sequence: CASSHGLELPSATQYF.

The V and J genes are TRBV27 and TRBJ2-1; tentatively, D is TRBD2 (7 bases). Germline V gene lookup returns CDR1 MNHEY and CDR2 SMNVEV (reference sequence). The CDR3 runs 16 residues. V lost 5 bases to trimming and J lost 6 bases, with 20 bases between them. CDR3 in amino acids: CASSPLWGAGANEQFF. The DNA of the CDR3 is TGTGCCAGCAGTCCCCTATGGGGGGCGGGGGCCAATGAGCAGTTCTTC.

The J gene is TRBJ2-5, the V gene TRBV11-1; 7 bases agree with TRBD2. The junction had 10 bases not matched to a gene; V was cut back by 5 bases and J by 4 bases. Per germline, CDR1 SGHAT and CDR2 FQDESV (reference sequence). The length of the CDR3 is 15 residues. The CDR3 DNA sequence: TGTGCCAGCAGCCCCTCGGGGGGAAGAGGAGAGACCCAGTACTTC. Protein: CASSPSGGRGETQYF.

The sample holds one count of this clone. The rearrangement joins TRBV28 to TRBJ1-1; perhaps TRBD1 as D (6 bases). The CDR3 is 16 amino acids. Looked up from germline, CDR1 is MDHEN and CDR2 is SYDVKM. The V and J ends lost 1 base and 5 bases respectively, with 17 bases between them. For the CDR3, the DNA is TGTGCCAGCAGTTTATACCTCGGGGCCCAGGGGACTGAAGCTTTCTTT. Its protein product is CASSLYLGAQGTEAFF.

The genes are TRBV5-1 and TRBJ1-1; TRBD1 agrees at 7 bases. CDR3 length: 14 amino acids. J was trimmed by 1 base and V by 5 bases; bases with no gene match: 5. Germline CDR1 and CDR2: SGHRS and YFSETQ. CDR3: CASSPGTANTEAFF. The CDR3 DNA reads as TGCGCCAGCAGTCCCGGGACAGCGAACACTGAAGCTTTCTTT.

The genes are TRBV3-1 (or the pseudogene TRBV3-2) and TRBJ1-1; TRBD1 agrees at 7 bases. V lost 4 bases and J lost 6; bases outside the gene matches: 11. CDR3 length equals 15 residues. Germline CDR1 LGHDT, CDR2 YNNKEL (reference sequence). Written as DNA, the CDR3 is TGTGCCAGCAGCCTTGAAGCGACAGGGAGGCCTGAAGCTTTCTTT. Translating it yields CASSLEATGRPEAFF.

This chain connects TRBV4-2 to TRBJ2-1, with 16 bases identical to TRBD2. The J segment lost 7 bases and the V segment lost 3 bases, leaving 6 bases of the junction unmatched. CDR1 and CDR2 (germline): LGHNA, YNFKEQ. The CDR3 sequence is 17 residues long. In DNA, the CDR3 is TGTGCCAGCAGCCAGGGACTAGCGGGAGGGCCGGGGAATGAGCAGTTCTTC. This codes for CASSQGLAGGPGNEQFF.

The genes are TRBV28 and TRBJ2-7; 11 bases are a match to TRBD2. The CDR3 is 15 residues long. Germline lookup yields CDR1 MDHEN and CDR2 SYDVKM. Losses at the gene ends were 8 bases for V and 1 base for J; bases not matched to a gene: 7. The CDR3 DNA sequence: TGTGCCAGCGTCGGGGCTAGCGGGGGGTCCTACGAGCAGTACTTC. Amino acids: CASVGASGGSYEQYF.

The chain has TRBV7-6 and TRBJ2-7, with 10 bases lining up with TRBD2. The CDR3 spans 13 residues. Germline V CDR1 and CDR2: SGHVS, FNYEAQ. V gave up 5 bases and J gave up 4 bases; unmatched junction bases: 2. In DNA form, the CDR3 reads TGTGCCAGCAGCCAGCGGGGGGGGTACGAGCAGTACTTC. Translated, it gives CASSQRGGYEQYF.

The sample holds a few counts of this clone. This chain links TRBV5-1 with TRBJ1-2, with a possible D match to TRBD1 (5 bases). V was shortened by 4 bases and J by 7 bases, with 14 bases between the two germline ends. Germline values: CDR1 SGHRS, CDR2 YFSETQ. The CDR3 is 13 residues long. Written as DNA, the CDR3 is TGCGCCAGCAGCCCCCCGGGACTTACTGGCTACACCTTC. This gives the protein CASSPPGLTGYTF.

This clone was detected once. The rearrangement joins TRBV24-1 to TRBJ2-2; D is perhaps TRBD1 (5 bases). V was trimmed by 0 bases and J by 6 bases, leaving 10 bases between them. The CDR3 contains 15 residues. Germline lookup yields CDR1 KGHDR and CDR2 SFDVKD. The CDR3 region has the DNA TGTGCCACCAGTGATTTGCAGGGCCCGGCCGGGGAGCTGTTTTTT. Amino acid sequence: CATSDLQGPAGELFF.

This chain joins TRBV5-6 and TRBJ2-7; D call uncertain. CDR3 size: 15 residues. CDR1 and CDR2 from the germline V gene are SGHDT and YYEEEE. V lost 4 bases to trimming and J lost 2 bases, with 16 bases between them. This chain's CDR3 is CASSQQAGIAYEQYF. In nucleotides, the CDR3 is TGTGCCAGCAGCCAGCAGGCCGGAATTGCCTACGAGCAGTACTTC.

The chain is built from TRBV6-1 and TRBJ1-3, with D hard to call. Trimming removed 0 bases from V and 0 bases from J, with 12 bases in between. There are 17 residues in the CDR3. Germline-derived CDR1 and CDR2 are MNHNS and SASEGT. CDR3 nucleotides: TGTGCCAGCAGTGAAGCGACCTTTACTAGCTCTGGAAACACCATATATTTT. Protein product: CASSEATFTSSGNTIYF.

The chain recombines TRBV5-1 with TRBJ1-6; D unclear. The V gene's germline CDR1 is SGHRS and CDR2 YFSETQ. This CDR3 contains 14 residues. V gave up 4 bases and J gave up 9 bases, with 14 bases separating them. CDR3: CASSARTFSSPLHF. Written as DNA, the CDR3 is TGCGCCAGCAGCGCTCGTACCTTCAGTTCACCCCTCCACTTT.

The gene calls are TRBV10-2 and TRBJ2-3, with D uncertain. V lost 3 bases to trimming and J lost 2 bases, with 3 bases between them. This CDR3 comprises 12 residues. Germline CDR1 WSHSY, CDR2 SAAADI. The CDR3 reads CASSDYTDTQYF. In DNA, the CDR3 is TGCGCCAGCAGTGACTACACAGATACGCAGTATTTT.

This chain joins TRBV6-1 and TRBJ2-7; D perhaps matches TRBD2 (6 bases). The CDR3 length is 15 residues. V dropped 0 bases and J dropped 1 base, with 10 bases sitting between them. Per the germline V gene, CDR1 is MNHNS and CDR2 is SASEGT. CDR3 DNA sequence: TGTGCCAGCAGTGAAGCGCACCGGGGGTCCTACGAGCAGTACTTC. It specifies CASSEAHRGSYEQYF.

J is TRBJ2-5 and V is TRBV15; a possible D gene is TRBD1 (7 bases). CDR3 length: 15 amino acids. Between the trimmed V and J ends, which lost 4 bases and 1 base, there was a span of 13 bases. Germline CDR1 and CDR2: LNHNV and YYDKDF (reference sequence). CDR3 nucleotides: TGTGCCACCAGCAACGACCAGGGGGGCCAAGAGACCCAGTACTTC. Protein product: CATSNDQGGQETQYF.

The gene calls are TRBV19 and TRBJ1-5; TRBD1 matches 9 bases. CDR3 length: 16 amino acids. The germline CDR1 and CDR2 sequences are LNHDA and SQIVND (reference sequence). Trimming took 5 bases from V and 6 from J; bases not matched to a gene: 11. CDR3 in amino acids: CASSLGQGGIAQPQHF. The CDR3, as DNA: TGTGCCAGTAGTTTGGGACAGGGAGGGATCGCTCAGCCCCAGCATTTT.

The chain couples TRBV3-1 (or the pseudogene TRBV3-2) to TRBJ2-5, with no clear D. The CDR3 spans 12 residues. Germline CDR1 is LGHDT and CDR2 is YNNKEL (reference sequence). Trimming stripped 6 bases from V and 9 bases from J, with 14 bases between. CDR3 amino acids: CASRTRFAAQYF. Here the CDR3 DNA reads TGTGCCAGCAGAACTCGCTTCGCGGCCCAGTACTTC.

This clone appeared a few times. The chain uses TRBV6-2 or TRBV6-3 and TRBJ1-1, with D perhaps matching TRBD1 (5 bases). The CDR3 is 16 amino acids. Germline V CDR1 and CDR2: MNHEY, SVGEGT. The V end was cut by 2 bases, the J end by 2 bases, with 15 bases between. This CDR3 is CASSYQGFVGNTEAFF. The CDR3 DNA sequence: TGTGCCAGCAGTTACCAGGGATTTGTGGGTAACACTGAAGCTTTCTTT.

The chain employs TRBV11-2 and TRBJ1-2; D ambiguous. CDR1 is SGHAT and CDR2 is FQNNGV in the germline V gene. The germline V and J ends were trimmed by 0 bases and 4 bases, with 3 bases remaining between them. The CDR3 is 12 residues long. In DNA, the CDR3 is TGTGCCAGCAGCTTAGACCGCTATGGCTACACCTTC. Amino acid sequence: CASSLDRYGYTF.

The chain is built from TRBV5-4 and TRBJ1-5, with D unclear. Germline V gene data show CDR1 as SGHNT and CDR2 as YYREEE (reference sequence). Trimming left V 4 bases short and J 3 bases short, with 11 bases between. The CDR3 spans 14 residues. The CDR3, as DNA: TGTGCCAGCAGCCTGTCGGGGTCCAATCAGCCCCAGCATTTT. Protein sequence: CASSLSGSNQPQHF.

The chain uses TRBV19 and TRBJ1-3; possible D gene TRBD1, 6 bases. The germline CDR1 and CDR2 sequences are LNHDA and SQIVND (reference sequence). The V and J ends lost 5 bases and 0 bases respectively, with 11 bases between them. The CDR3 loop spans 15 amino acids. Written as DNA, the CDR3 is TGTGCCAGTAGTTCGACAGGCAGCTCTGGAAACACCATATATTTT. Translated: CASSSTGSSGNTIYF.

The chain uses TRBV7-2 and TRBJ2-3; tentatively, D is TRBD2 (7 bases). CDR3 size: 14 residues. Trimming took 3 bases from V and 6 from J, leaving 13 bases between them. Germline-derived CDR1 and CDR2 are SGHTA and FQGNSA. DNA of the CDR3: TGTGCCAGCAGCTTGGGGGGGCCGGAGGATACGCAGTATTTT. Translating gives CASSLGGPEDTQYF. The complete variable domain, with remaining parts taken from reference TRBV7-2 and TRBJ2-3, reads GAGVSQSPSNKVTEKGKDVELRCDPISGHTALYWYRQSLGQGLEFLIYFQGNSAPDKSGLPSDRFSAERTGGSVSTLTIQRTQQEDSAVYLCASSLGGPEDTQYFGPGTRLTVL.

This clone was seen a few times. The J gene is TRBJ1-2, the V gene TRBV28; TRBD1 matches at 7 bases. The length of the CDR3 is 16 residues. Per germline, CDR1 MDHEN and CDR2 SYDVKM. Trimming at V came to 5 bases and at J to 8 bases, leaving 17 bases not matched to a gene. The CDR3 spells CASSVPGTEQLYGYTF. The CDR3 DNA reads TGTGCCAGCAGTGTCCCCGGGACAGAACAACTATACGGCTACACCTTC.

CDR3 nucleotide sequence: TGTGCCAGCAGTGGACAATTTCATGAAGCTTTCTTT. It codes for CASSGQFHEAFF. This chain uses TRBV2 with TRBJ1-1; D is uncertain. Trimming shortened V by 4 bases and J by 7 bases, and 10 bases separated the two germline ends. The germline V gene encodes CDR1 SNHLY and CDR2 FYNNEI. The CDR3 is 12 residues long.

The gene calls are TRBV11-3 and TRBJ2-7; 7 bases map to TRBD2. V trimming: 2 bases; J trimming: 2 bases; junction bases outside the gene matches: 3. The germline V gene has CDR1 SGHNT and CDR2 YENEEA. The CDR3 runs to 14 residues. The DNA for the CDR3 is TGTGCCAGCAGCTTATCGGGGGGAACCTACGAGCAGTACTTC. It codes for CASSLSGGTYEQYF.

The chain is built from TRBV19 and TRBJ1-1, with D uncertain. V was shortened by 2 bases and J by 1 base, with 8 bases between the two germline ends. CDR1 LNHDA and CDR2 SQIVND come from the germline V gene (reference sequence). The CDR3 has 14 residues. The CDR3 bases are TGTGCCAGTAGTATATTGGAGGAGAACACTGAAGCTTTCTTT. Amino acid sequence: CASSILEENTEAFF.